This entry features one T cell receptor beta chain sequence. Repertoires were generated with immunoSEQ multiplex PCR, while TCRdb's copy carries only in-frame clones and drops some. The data show 120,000 or so clones, 80% to 90% seen once. This sample was taken from a study of T cell responses to AZD1222 COVID-19 vaccine. Trimming pared 5 bases from V and 4 bases from J, leaving 8 bases between. The germline gives CDR1 SNHLY, CDR2 FYNNEI. The CDR3 sequence is 12 residues long. V usage is TRBV2 and J usage is TRBJ1-2; D gene ambiguous. The sequencing used peripheral blood, collected on day 0 of AZD1222 vaccination. The sequence was obtained from an adult in good health. This CDR3 is CASSTAGYGYTF. In DNA, the CDR3 is TGTGCCAGCAGTACGGCGGGCTATGGCTACACCTTC.